The rows below give T cell receptor beta chains drawn from one sample of a study of shared clonotypes between healthy human individuals. Sequencing used immunoSEQ multiplex PCR; TCRdb keeps in-frame clones, though not all of them. The data hold 2.3 million or so clones, with just over 90% observed a single time. The sample was naive CD4+ T cells from PBMCs. The receptors originated from a man younger than 35 in good health. Some clones in this sample may be carry-over from other donors' samples. Both conserved end residues are part of each CDR3. A D gene is named only where the DNA matches it firmly. Only some rows state a clone size, as once, few, many or a class for expanded clones.

clone_size d_call j_call v_call cdr3_nt cdr3_aa
. TRBD2 TRBJ2-1 TRBV11-3 TGTGCCAGCAGCATTAGCGGGAGGTGGTACAATGAGCAGTTCTTC CASSISGRWYNEQFF
. TRBD1 TRBJ1-1 TRBV28 TGTGCCAGCATAGCCGGGACAGGGTCCCGGTGGACTGAAGCTTTCTTT CASIAGTGSRWTEAFF
. . TRBJ1-1 TRBV5-4 TGTGCCAGCAGCATGGGGACGAACACTGAAGCTTTCTTT CASSMGTNTEAFF
. TRBD2 TRBJ2-3 TRBV10-3 TGTGCCATCAGTGCGCAGCCTAGCGGGAGGACGGACACAGATACGCAGTATTTT CAISAQPSGRTDTDTQYF
. . TRBJ2-7 TRBV4-3 TGCGCCAGCAGCCAAGGGCTAGAGACATACGAGCAGTACTTC CASSQGLETYEQYF
. . TRBJ1-2 TRBV18 TGTGCCAGCTCACCGCCGAATTGGAGTGGCTACACCTTC CASSPPNWSGYTF
. TRBD1 TRBJ1-2 TRBV27 TGTGCCAGCAGGGGACAGGGAGAGAACTATGGCTACACCTTC CASRGQGENYGYTF
. TRBD2 TRBJ2-3 TRBV10-3 TGTGCCATCAGCCGCACCGGAGCGGGGGGCACAGATACGCAGTATTTT CAISRTGAGGTDTQYF
. . TRBJ2-1 TRBV29-1 TGCAGCATTGGCGGAGGATTAGGGTCCTACAATGAGCAGTTCTTC CSIGGGLGSYNEQFF
once . TRBJ2-5 TRBV14 TGTGCCAGCAGTCCCGGGACAAGGACTCCGGAGACCCAGTACTTC CASSPGTRTPETQYF
. TRBD1 TRBJ2-7 TRBV2 TGTGCCCGCCGGGGACAGAGCTCCTACGAGCAGTACTTC CARRGQSSYEQYF
. TRBD2 TRBJ2-1 TRBV5-1 TGCGCCAGCAGCTTGTCTAGCGGGAGTCTCTACAATGAGCAGTTCTTC CASSLSSGSLYNEQFF
. TRBD2 TRBJ2-1 TRBV29-1 TGCAGCGTGGGGGGGTGGCGGGTCAATGAGCAGTTCTTC CSVGGWRVNEQFF
. TRBD2 TRBJ2-2 TRBV28 TGTGCCAGCAGGTCGACCCCCGGGACTAGCGGGACGTCTGGCACCGGGGAGCTGTTTTTT CASRSTPGTSGTSGTGELFF
. . TRBJ1-2 TRBV28 TGTGCCAGCAGTCCAGGACCCCTATATGGCTACACCTTC CASSPGPLYGYTF
once . TRBJ1-3 TRBV2 TGTGCCAGCAGTCTAAACACCATATATTTT CASSLNTIYF
. TRBD2 TRBJ2-5 TRBV7-9 TGTGCCAGCAGTGGGCGGGAGGGCACGGAGACCCAGTACTTC CASSGREGTETQYF
. . TRBJ2-7 TRBV19 TGTGCCAGTAGTACCGTAGGGAACTACGAGCAGTACTTC CASSTVGNYEQYF
. TRBD1 TRBJ1-4 TRBV15 TGTGCCACCAGCAGATCGACAGGGACTAATGAAAAACTGTTTTTT CATSRSTGTNEKLFF
. . TRBJ1-1 TRBV18 TGTGCCAGCTCACCACTTACAGGGCCTGTAGCCTTGAACACTGAAGCTTTCTTT CASSPLTGPVALNTEAFF
. TRBD2 TRBJ2-2 TRBV7-3 TGTGCCAGCAGCTCGGGACTAGCGGGCACCGGGGAGCTGTTTTTT CASSSGLAGTGELFF
. . TRBJ2-1 TRBV19 TGTGCCAGTAAGAGGCGGAACTCCTACAATGAGCAGTTCTTC CASKRRNSYNEQFF
. . TRBJ2-7 TRBV5-1 TGCGCCAGCAGCTTGGGCCAGGGAAGCTACGAGCAGTACTTC CASSLGQGSYEQYF
. . TRBJ1-2 TRBV19 TGTGCCAGTAGAACCACGGGTCAGGACTATGGCTACACCTTC CASRTTGQDYGYTF
. TRBD2 TRBJ2-7 TRBV19 TGTGCCAGTAGTATTAACGGACTAGCGGTTGAGCAGTACTTC CASSINGLAVEQYF
. . TRBJ2-7 TRBV11-2 TGTGCCAGCAGCTTAGTTGCGGCGGGGCGTGGGGAGCAGTACTTC CASSLVAAGRGEQYF
. . TRBJ2-1 TRBV5-1 TGCGCCAGCAGCGTAGGGGGCTCCTACAATGAGCAGTTCTTC CASSVGGSYNEQFF
. . TRBJ2-6 TRBV2 TGTGCCAGCAGTGACCCTGGGGCCAACGTCCTGACTTTC CASSDPGANVLTF
. TRBD1 TRBJ1-4 TRBV5-4 TGTGCCAGCAGCTTGGGGGGACAGGGGGCAATTGAAAAACTGTTTTTT CASSLGGQGAIEKLFF
. . TRBJ2-3 TRBV7-9 TGTGCCAGCAGCCTCCGGACCCCGAGCACAGATACGCAGTATTTT CASSLRTPSTDTQYF
. TRBD2 TRBJ2-2 TRBV28 TGTGCCAGCAGTTTCTGGACTAGCGGGAGCACCGGGGAGCTGTTTTTT CASSFWTSGSTGELFF
. . TRBJ2-1 TRBV7-3 TGTGCCAGCAGCTCCAAGGGACTGCGCTCCTACAATGAGCAGTTCTTC CASSSKGLRSYNEQFF
. TRBD2 TRBJ2-1 TRBV11-2 TGTGCCAGCAGCCCCTGGACTAGCGGGAGTATGAATGAGCAGTTCTTC CASSPWTSGSMNEQFF
. . TRBJ2-1 TRBV5-5 TGTGCCAGCAGCATCGTAGCGTCCTCCTACAATGAGCAGTTCTTC CASSIVASSYNEQFF
few . TRBJ1-5 TRBV28 TGTGCCAGCAGTTCCGGTCGGGGGAATCAGCCCCAGCATTTT CASSSGRGNQPQHF
. . TRBJ2-1 TRBV5-1 TGCGCCACTCAAAAGGACCTATCCTACAATGAGCAGTTCTTC CATQKDLSYNEQFF
. . TRBJ1-4 TRBV10-1 TGCGCCAGCCGGATGGGGAAACTGTTTTTT CASRMGKLFF
. TRBD1 TRBJ1-5 TRBV30 TGTGCCTGGAGTGTACAGGGGCATCAGCCCCAGCATTTT CAWSVQGHQPQHF
once . TRBJ2-1 TRBV18 TGTGCCAGCTCACCATTACCGAGCTTCTACAATGAGCAGTTCTTC CASSPLPSFYNEQFF
. . TRBJ2-7 TRBV28 TGTGCCAGCAGTTTCGTAGCTTTTGGGGGTAGCTACGAGCAGTACTTC CASSFVAFGGSYEQYF
. TRBD1 TRBJ1-2 TRBV9 TGTGCCAGCAGCGTAGGACAGGGGTTGGGTATGAGCTATGGCTACACCTTC CASSVGQGLGMSYGYTF
. TRBD2 TRBJ2-3 TRBV6-6 TGTGCCAGCAGTTACGCGGGAGCGGCCACAGATACGCAGTATTTT CASSYAGAATDTQYF
once . TRBJ2-4 TRBV6-7 TGTGCCAGCAGTCCAACAATCACAAGTGGGAAAGCCAAAAACATTCAGTACTTC CASSPTITSGKAKNIQYF
. . TRBJ2-1 TRBV28 TGTGCCAGCAGTTTCGCGCATACCCGGGACCCCAAAAATGAGCAGTTCTTC CASSFAHTRDPKNEQFF
. . TRBJ1-6 TRBV14 TGTGCCAGCAGCCCCCGGGAGTATAATTCACCCCTCCACTTT CASSPREYNSPLHF
. TRBD2 TRBJ2-1 TRBV5-1 TGCGCCAGCAGCTTGAGACTAGCGGCCTACAATGAGCAGTTCTTC CASSLRLAAYNEQFF
. TRBD1 TRBJ1-2 TRBV19 TGTGCCAGTAGTCTTGACAGGGAGGTCGACTATGGCTACACCTTC CASSLDREVDYGYTF
. TRBD2 TRBJ2-1 TRBV10-3 TGTGCCATCAGTCCTGGACTAGCGGGAGTACGTCACTACAATGAGCAGTTCTTC CAISPGLAGVRHYNEQFF
. . TRBJ1-1 TRBV5-4 TGTGCCAGCAGCTTGAACACCCCTGAAGCTTTCTTT CASSLNTPEAFF